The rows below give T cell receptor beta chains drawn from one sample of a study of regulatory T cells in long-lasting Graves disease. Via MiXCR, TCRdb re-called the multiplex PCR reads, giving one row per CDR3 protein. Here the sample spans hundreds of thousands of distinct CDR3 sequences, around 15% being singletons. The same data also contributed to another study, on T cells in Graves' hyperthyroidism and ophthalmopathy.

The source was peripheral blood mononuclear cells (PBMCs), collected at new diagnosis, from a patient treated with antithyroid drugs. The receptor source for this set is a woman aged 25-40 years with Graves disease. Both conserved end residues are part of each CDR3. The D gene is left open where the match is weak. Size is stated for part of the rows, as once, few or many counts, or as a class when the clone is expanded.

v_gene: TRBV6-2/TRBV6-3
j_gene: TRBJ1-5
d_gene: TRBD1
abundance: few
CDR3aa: CASSIGGIDQPQHF
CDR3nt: TGTGCCAGCAGCATAGGGGGCATTGATCAGCCCCAGCATTTT

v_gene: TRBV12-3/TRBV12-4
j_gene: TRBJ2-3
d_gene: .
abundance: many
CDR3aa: CASSLSSGGGTDTQYF
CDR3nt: TGTGCCAGCAGTTTATCCTCAGGGGGGGGCACAGATACGCAGTATTTT

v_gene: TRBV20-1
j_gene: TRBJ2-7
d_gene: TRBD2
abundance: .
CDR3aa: CSAAGGADEQYF
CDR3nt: TGCAGTGCGGCCGGGGGGGCGGACGAGCAGTACTTC

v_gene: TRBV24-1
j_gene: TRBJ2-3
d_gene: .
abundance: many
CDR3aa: CATSDRQNVQTDTQYF
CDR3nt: TGTGCCACCAGTGATCGACAGAACGTTCAGACAGATACGCAGTATTTT

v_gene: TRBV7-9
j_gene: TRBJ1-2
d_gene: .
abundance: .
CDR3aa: CASSLVPGVDGYTF
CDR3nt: TGTGCCAGCAGCTTAGTTCCCGGGGTAGACGGCTACACCTTC

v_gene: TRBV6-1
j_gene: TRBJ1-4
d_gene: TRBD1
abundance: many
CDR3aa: CASTERQGGKLFF
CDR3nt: TGTGCCAGCACCGAACGACAGGGCGGTAAACTGTTTTTT

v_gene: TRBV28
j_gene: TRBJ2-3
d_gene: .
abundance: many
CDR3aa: CASSSGARVGTSTDTQYF
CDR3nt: TGTGCCAGCAGCTCTGGGGCAAGGGTCGGGACTAGCACAGATACGCAGTATTTT

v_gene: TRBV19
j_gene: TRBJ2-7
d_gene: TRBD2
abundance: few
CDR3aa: CASTLGTSGPYEQYF
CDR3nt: TGTGCCAGTACCCTAGGGACTAGCGGGCCCTACGAGCAGTACTTC

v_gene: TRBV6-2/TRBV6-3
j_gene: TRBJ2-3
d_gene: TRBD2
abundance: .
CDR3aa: CASSGGGGWTDTQYF
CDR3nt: TGTGCCAGCAGTGGCGGGGGGGGTTGGACAGATACGCAGTATTTT

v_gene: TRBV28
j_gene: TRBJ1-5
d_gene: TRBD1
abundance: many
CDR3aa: CASSTPGQGSNQPQHF
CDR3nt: TGTGCCAGCAGTACTCCGGGACAGGGCAGCAATCAGCCCCAGCATTTT

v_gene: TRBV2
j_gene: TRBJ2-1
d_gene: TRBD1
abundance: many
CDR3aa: CASNLDRGSYNEQFF
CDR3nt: TGTGCCAGCAACTTGGACAGGGGTTCCTACAATGAGCAGTTCTTC